One sample yielded the 15 T cell receptor beta chains listed below, sequenced in a study of tumor-infiltrating lymphocytes in primary liver carcinoma. The input was 500 ng total RNA; TCR beta cDNA was made from it with a constant-region primer. ARM-PCR, slightly modified, supplied the TCR beta libraries through three nested multiplex PCR rounds. In the first two PCR rounds, TRBV1-TRBV30 forward primers were paired with a C-beta reverse primer, and each round lasted roughly 10 cycles. From the multiplex PCR reads, TCRdb called clonotypes with MiXCR, one entry per CDR3 protein. The data show about 120,000 distinct CDR3 sequences, roughly 75% seen once. Co-extracted RNA and DNA came from roughly 20-30 mg of unsorted bulk tissue. Sequenced input: tumor-adjacent normal liver tissue. These receptors all come from a woman aged 60-70 years with primary liver carcinoma and hepatitis B virus infection.

Note on this clonotype: A junction boundary mismatches the germline segment, possibly from a read error. J is TRBJ2-7 and V is TRBV6-5, with D perhaps matching TRBD1 or TRBD2 (6 bases each). Germline CDR1 reads MNHEY; CDR2 reads SVGAGI. The CDR3 contains 15 residues. The CDR3 nucleotides read TGTGTCAGCAGCCAGGGGACTTCAACGACCTATGAGCAGTACTTC. This gives the protein CVSSQGTSTTYEQYF.

The chain uses TRBV29-1 and TRBJ2-2, with D maybe TRBD1 (6 bases). Germline V lookup: CDR1 SQVTM, CDR2 ANQGSEA. The CDR3 is made up of 16 amino acids. Here the CDR3 DNA reads TGCATCGCAGAACTAGTGGGACACGCGAACACCGGGGAGCTGTTTTTT. It specifies CIAELVGHANTGELFF.

This clonotype has at least ten counts. The chain links TRBV6-6 to TRBJ2-7; D is uncertain. Trimming cost V 3 bases and J 5 bases, with 14 bases left between them. Germline CDR1 reads MNHNY; CDR2 reads SVGAGI (reference sequence). The CDR3 contains 14 residues. In nucleotides, the CDR3 is TGTGCCAGCAGTTATGGCGGTTCGGTCCACGAGCAGTACTTC. It translates to CASSYGGSVHEQYF.

V usage is TRBV7-9 and J usage is TRBJ1-5; a weak D match, TRBD2 (6 bases). The J call could be wrong; TRBJ2-3 is a better fit for the DNA end. The CDR3 totals 15 residues. The germline V gene encodes CDR1 SEHNR and CDR2 FQNEAQ (reference sequence). CDR3 region: CASSLGGLGNRPQYF. DNA of the CDR3: TGTGCCAGCAGCTTGGGGGGTCTGGGAAATCGGCCCCAGTATTTT.

Notes on this clonotype: At one end the junction does not follow the germline gene, possibly because of a read error. J is TRBJ2-7 and V is TRBV10-1, with 7 bases fitting TRBD1. The CDR3 runs to 13 residues. In germline, CDR1 is WNHNN, CDR2 SYGVQD (reference sequence). CDR3 sequence: CASTQDRFYEQHF. The CDR3 region has the DNA TGCGCCAGCACGCAGGACAGGTTCTACGAGCAGCATTTC.

A note on this clonotype: A read error is possible here, since a much larger clone lies one base away. The chain couples TRBV28 to TRBJ2-7; D not certain. The V gene's germline CDR1 is MDHEN and CDR2 SYDVKM. Trimming stripped 7 bases from V and 0 bases from J, with 7 bases between. This CDR3 contains 12 residues. The CDR3 coding sequence is TGTGCCAGCAACTCGGTCTCCTACGAGCAGTACTTC. Protein product: CASNSVSYEQYF.

Notes on this clonotype: The junction shows a germline mismatch at one end, possibly a read error. The genes are TRBV29-1 and TRBJ2-1, with D tentatively TRBD2 (6 bases). CDR1 and CDR2 (germline): SQVTM, ANQGSEA. There are 15 residues in the CDR3. The DNA for the CDR3 is TGCAGCGCAAACGCGGGAAACACTCTAAACAATGAGCAGTTTTTC. Amino acids: CSANAGNTLNNEQFF.

V usage is TRBV4-1 and J usage is TRBJ2-1; 16 positions match TRBD2. With V trimmed by 4 bases and J by 16 bases, 19 bases remained unmatched. From germline, CDR1 is MGHRA and CDR2 YSYEKL. The CDR3 is made up of 18 amino acids. This CDR3 reads CASSLGLAGGPGQNVQFF. In DNA form, the CDR3 reads TGCGCCAGCAGCCTGGGACTAGCGGGAGGGCCTGGGCAGAATGTCCAATTCTTC.

This clonotype occurred a few times. At one end the junction does not follow the germline gene, possibly because of a read error. The chain carries TRBV11-2 and TRBJ2-7, with 8 bases matching TRBD1. The CDR3 runs to 15 residues. CDR1 and CDR2 from the germline V gene are SGHAT and FQNNGV. The CDR3 bases are TGTGCTAGCAGCTTCGGGACAGGCGGAACCTGCGAGCAGTACTTC. As protein: CASSFGTGGTCEQYF.

Turning to this clonotype: A much larger clone differs from this one at a single base, so this may be a read error. V usage is TRBV7-9 and J usage is TRBJ2-7; 11 nucleotides line up with TRBD2. The CDR3 runs to 16 residues. Germline CDR1 SEHNR, CDR2 FQNEAQ (reference sequence). Trimming removed 3 bases from V and 3 bases from J; junction bases left unmatched: 7. CDR3: CASSLSLTSGSYEQYF. CDR3 in DNA: TGTGCCAGCAGCTTGTCACTTACTAGCGGGAGCTACGAGCAGTACTTC.

The chain uses TRBV6-2 or TRBV6-3 and TRBJ2-7, with D perhaps matching TRBD2 (5 bases). The CDR3 is 14 amino acids. The germline V and J ends were trimmed by 5 bases and 5 bases, with 16 bases remaining between them. In germline, CDR1 is MNHEY, CDR2 SVGEGT. CDR3 sequence reads: CASSPGLLTNEQYF. The DNA for the CDR3 is TGTGCCAGCAGTCCTGGCCTATTGACTAACGAGCAGTACTTC.

Remarks on this clonotype: Lacking the conserved final phenylalanine or tryptophan, this CDR3 likely reflects a read error. This chain links TRBV29-1 with TRBJ1-2, with a tentative D call TRBD1 (6 bases). CDR1 SQVTM and CDR2 ANQGSEA come from the germline V gene. Trimming left V 7 bases short and J 7 bases short, with 13 bases between. The CDR3 runs 11 residues. CDR3 in DNA: TGCAGCGCTGAGGGGGGCGTTGGCTACACCATC. Translation: CSAEGGVGYTI.

Comment on this clonotype: The CDR3 end shows no conserved phenylalanine or tryptophan, and so a read error is likely. The chain uses TRBV5-3 and TRBJ1-2; 11 positions agree with TRBD1. TRBV5-3 is an open reading frame whose function is uncertain. The length of the CDR3 is 18 residues. DNA for the CDR3: TGTGTCATCAGCCAACTCAGAGGACAGGGGGCCTCAAACTATGGCTACACCTCC. This sequence encodes CVISQLRGQGASNYGYTS.

This clonotype was observed at least ten times. This chain uses TRBV6-6 with TRBJ2-5, with 7 bases lining up with TRBD2. The CDR3 sequence is 15 residues long. Germline V CDR1 and CDR2: MNHNY, SVGAGI (reference sequence). After removal of 10 bases from V and 5 bases from J, the junction contained 16 bases not matched to a gene. The CDR3 DNA follows: TGTGCCACCCAACGTGCGAAGCGGGATAGTGAGACCCAGTACTTC. It codes for CATQRAKRDSETQYF.

Regarding this clonotype: The junction shows a germline mismatch at one end, possibly a read error. The genes are TRBV28 and TRBJ2-7, with D hard to call. CDR1 is MDHEN, CDR2 SYDVKM, per germline. This CDR3 contains 16 residues. Here the CDR3 DNA reads TGTGCCAGCAGTTTATTCACGGCAGAGTTATCCTACAAGCAGTACTTC. This gives the protein CASSLFTAELSYKQYF.